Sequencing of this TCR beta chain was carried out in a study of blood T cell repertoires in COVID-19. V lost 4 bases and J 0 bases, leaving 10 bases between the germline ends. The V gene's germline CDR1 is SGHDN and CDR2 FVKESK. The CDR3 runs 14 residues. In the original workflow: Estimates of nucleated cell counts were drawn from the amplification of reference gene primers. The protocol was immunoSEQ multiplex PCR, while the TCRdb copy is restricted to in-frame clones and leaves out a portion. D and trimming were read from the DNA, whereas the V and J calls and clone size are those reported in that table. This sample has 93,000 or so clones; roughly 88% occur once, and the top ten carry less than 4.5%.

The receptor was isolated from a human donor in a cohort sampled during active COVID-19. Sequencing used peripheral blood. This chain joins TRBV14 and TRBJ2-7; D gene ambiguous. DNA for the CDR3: TGTGCCAGCAGCCGCCAGGTATTCTCCTACGAGCAGTACTTC. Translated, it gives CASSRQVFSYEQYF. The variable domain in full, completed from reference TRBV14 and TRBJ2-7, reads EAGVTQFPSHSVIEKGQTVTLRCDPISGHDNLYWYRRVMGKEIKFLLHFVKESKQDESGMPNNRFLAERTGGTYSTLKVQPAELEDSGVYFCASSRQVFSYEQYFGPGTRLTVT.